This T cell receptor (beta chain) was recorded in a study of CD4 T cells in relation to SARS-CoV-2 and coronaviruses. Study summary: After 10 days of antigen culture, PBMC TCR beta CDR3s were sequenced. Study-wide points: Monoreactive clones expanded significantly more to SARS-CoV-2 than crossreactive clones did.

Clones were sequenced by immunoSEQ multiplex PCR, and TCRdb holds only the in-frame ones, with some missing. The repertoire holds fewer than 25,000 clones, with around four fifths as singletons. Unexposed donor CD4+ T cells date from 2011-2018, before the COVID-19 pandemic. The cells were cultured for 10 days before CD4+ T cells were isolated. Germline lookup yields CDR1 SGHNT and CDR2 YYREEE (reference sequence). This CDR3 spans 14 amino acids. With 4 bases clipped from V and 2 bases from J, the junction kept 5 bases outside the gene matches. Regarding this clone: Its target is unknown.

V gene TRBV5-4 combines with J gene TRBJ1-2; 7 bases agree with TRBD1. Sequencing was performed on CD4+ T cells from PBMCs, cultured in vitro. The source is a human donor in good health. The CDR3 loop reads CASSETGTNYGYTF. The CDR3, as DNA: TGTGCCAGCAGCGAGACAGGGACCAACTATGGCTACACCTTC.